The 27 T cell receptor beta chains given below trace back to one sample, sequenced in a study of shared clonotypes between healthy human individuals. Assay: immunoSEQ multiplex PCR; the TCRdb copy retains only in-frame clones and omits some. This table holds about 990,000 clones, about four fifths found once. The sample comprised memory CD4+ T cells from PBMCs. Subset specified: CD45RA-negative fraction. Every receptor here comes from a man between 18 and 35 years old in good health. Some clones in this sample may be carry-over from other donors' samples.

This clone has ten or more counts. Other DNA sequences from this sample encode an identical CDR3 as well. The DNA for the CDR3 is TGTGCCAGCAGCTTAGGTAGTCTAGCGGGACTCGAGACCCAGTACTTC. Translation gives CASSLGSLAGLETQYF. This rearrangement joins TRBV7-6 to TRBJ2-5; 9 bases are shared with TRBD2. The germline V gene has CDR1 SGHVS and CDR2 FNYEAQ. The CDR3 runs to 16 residues. V shed 1 base, J shed 5 bases, and the junction held 8 bases outside the gene matches.

This chain joins TRBV18 and TRBJ1-4, with 10 bases matching TRBD1. The CDR3 has 14 amino acids. V gave up 2 bases and J gave up 11 bases; unmatched junction bases: 5. Germline V CDR1 and CDR2: KGHSH, LQKENI. For the CDR3, the DNA is TGTGCCAGCTCACCAGGGGGACAGGGGAGGAAACTGTTTTTT. Residues: CASSPGGQGRKLFF.

To note about this clone: Other DNA sequences in the sample encode the same CDR3. The rearrangement joins TRBV5-1 to TRBJ2-5; D is uncertain. In germline, CDR1 is SGHRS, CDR2 YFSETQ. The ends were cut back, 4 bases at V and 2 bases at J, with 9 bases in the middle. This CDR3 spans 13 amino acids. The chain's CDR3 is CASSTGPQETQYF. CDR3 in DNA: TGCGCCAGCAGCACCGGACCTCAAGAGACCCAGTACTTC.

The gene calls are TRBV27 and TRBJ1-1, with 7 bases lining up with TRBD1. The CDR3 runs to 14 residues. Trimming at V came to 5 bases and at J to 0 bases, leaving 3 bases not matched to a gene. Looked up from germline, CDR1 is MNHEY and CDR2 is SMNVEV (reference sequence). CDR3 loop: CASSRQGLNTEAFF. The CDR3 DNA reads as TGTGCCAGCAGTCGACAGGGTTTGAACACTGAAGCTTTCTTT.

This chain uses TRBV6-6 with TRBJ2-7; D may be TRBD1 (5 bases). The V end lost 4 bases, the J end lost 0 bases, and 10 bases lay between the germline ends. This CDR3 is built from 14 residues. Germline CDR1 reads MNHNY; CDR2 reads SVGAGI (reference sequence). The CDR3 nucleotides read TGTGCCAGCAGTTTGGGAAGGGGCTCCTACGAGCAGTACTTC. It yields the protein CASSLGRGSYEQYF.

The chain recombines TRBV9 with TRBJ1-3; perhaps TRBD1 as D (6 bases). Trimming removed 5 bases from V and 2 bases from J, with 14 bases in between. The CDR3 has 15 residues. Germline V CDR1 and CDR2: SGDLS, YYNGEE. CDR3 region: CASSLVGGPGNTIYF. The CDR3 DNA sequence: TGTGCCAGCAGTCTAGTAGGGGGGCCTGGAAACACCATATATTTT.

This CDR3 is CAGRRIATDTQYF. The CDR3, as DNA: TGTGCCGGCCGGAGAATAGCTACAGATACGCAGTATTTT. This sequence joins TRBV6-1 and TRBJ2-3, with D unclear. Per germline, CDR1 MNHNS and CDR2 SASEGT. This CDR3 contains 13 residues. The V gene lost 11 bases and the J gene lost 3 bases, with 15 bases spanning the gap.

The genes are TRBV6-6 and TRBJ2-7, with 9 bases aligning to TRBD1. This CDR3 spans 16 amino acids. After removal of 3 bases from V and 0 bases from J, the junction contained 6 bases not matched to a gene. CDR1 is MNHNY, CDR2 SVGAGI, per germline (reference sequence). The CDR3 reads CASSYFKTGGSYEQYF. The CDR3 bases are TGTGCCAGCAGTTATTTCAAGACAGGGGGCTCCTACGAGCAGTACTTC.

The rearrangement uses TRBV18 and TRBJ2-6, with a possible D match to TRBD1 (6 bases). The V end lost 5 bases, the J end lost 2 bases, and 10 bases lay between the germline ends. CDR3 length: 15 residues. CDR1 and CDR2 (germline): KGHSH, LQKENI. The CDR3 DNA is TGTGCCAGCTCAGGCAGGGGTGCTGGGGCCAACGTCCTGACTTTC. The encoded protein is CASSGRGAGANVLTF.

The chain combines TRBV11-2 with TRBJ2-4; no firm D call. V was cut by 2 bases and J by 0 bases, with 11 bases left in between. The CDR3 sequence is 16 residues long. Germline CDR1 SGHAT, CDR2 FQNNGV. The CDR3 DNA reads as TGTGCCAGCAGCTTAATAGGAACTCTAGCCAAAAACATTCAGTACTTC. Translating it yields CASSLIGTLAKNIQYF.

The chain carries TRBV5-1 and TRBJ2-2; D may be TRBD1 (5 bases). Trimming removed 4 bases at V and 5 bases at J, with 15 bases between. Per the germline V gene, CDR1 is SGHRS and CDR2 is YFSETQ. This CDR3 region has 15 residues. The CDR3 sequence is CASSPNGAETGELFF. In DNA, the CDR3 is TGCGCCAGCAGCCCTAATGGGGCGGAAACCGGGGAGCTGTTTTTT.

V usage is TRBV5-1 and J usage is TRBJ1-1, with a possible D match to TRBD1 (5 bases). This CDR3 comprises 15 residues. Trimming took 6 bases from V and 2 from J, leaving 17 bases between them. CDR1 is SGHRS and CDR2 is YFSETQ in the germline V gene. The CDR3 nucleotides are TGCGCCAGCACCTACCTTACGGGGGGTAACACTGAAGCTTTCTTT. Amino acid sequence: CASTYLTGGNTEAFF.

The CDR3 spells CASSPQGGVPQHF. In DNA, the CDR3 is TGTGCCAGCAGCCCACAGGGGGGGGTGCCCCAGCATTTT. J is TRBJ1-5 and V is TRBV7-2; 8 bases are shared with TRBD1. CDR1 is SGHTA, CDR2 FQGNSA, per germline. The CDR3 totals 13 residues. With 5 bases clipped from V and 9 bases from J, the junction kept 6 bases outside the gene matches.

The CDR3 protein is CASRQDPMRTGSYGYTF. In DNA, the CDR3 is TGTGCAAGTCGCCAAGACCCAATGAGGACAGGGTCCTATGGCTACACCTTC. V gene TRBV12-2 combines with J gene TRBJ1-2; the D call of TRBD1 is as the table states it, not checked on the DNA. TRBV12-2 is reported as a pseudogene. CDR3 length: 17 residues.

The chain links TRBV7-9 to TRBJ1-2; no definite D call. The CDR3 covers 18 residues. V was clipped by 5 bases and J by 2 bases, with 24 bases between them. Germline CDR1 is SEHNR and CDR2 is FQNEAQ (reference sequence). The CDR3 reads CASSPRDILYGKNYGYTF. DNA for the CDR3: TGTGCCAGCAGCCCACGAGATATCCTTTACGGGAAGAACTATGGCTACACCTTC.

In nucleotides, the CDR3 is TGCGCCAGCAGCTACCAGACAGGGGCGAACACTGAAGCTTTCTTT. Its protein product is CASSYQTGANTEAFF. This chain joins TRBV5-1 and TRBJ1-1, with TRBD1 matching 8 bases. Per the germline V gene, CDR1 is SGHRS and CDR2 is YFSETQ. V lost 3 bases and J lost 1; bases outside the gene matches: 5. The CDR3 contains 15 residues.

The rearrangement uses TRBV18 and TRBJ2-3; D is perhaps TRBD1 or TRBD2 (6 bases each). Germline V lookup: CDR1 KGHSH, CDR2 LQKENI. V was cut by 6 bases and J by 7 bases, with 20 bases left in between. The CDR3 is 15 amino acids. The DNA of the CDR3 is TGTGCCAGCTCCGATCAGCGGAGGGGGACAAATACGCAGTATTTT. It translates to CASSDQRRGTNTQYF.

This clone was counted a few times. The V call is TRBV7-3, the J call TRBJ2-2; D is possibly TRBD2 (6 bases). The germline CDR1 and CDR2 sequences are SGHTA and FQGTGA. V lost 4 bases and J 4 bases, leaving 10 bases between the germline ends. This CDR3 comprises 14 residues. The CDR3 bases are TGTGCCAGCAGCTCTGGGACTTTCACCGGGGAGCTGTTTTTT. Amino acids: CASSSGTFTGELFF.

V is TRBV20-1 and J is TRBJ1-2; 8 bases are shared with TRBD1. Germline assignment: CDR1 DFQATT and CDR2 SNEGSKA (reference sequence). The CDR3 covers 11 residues. The CDR3 DNA reads TGCACCGAGGGACAGGCGGCGGGCTACACCTTC. Its protein product is CTEGQAAGYTF.

This clone was seen only a few times. The rearrangement uses TRBV7-2 and TRBJ2-3, with a possible D match to TRBD1 (6 bases). CDR1 and CDR2 (germline): SGHTA, FQGNSA. The ends were cut back, 5 bases at V and 0 bases at J, with 12 bases in the middle. The CDR3 is 15 residues long. In nucleotides, the CDR3 is TGTGCCAGCAGCCCCCAGACAGGTAGCACAGATACGCAGTATTTT. Translation: CASSPQTGSTDTQYF.

This chain's CDR3 is CSAGDRGGEQYF. DNA for the CDR3: TGCAGCGCCGGGGACCGAGGGGGCGAGCAGTACTTC. The chain combines TRBV29-1 with TRBJ2-7, with D perhaps TRBD1 (6 bases). The CDR3 has 12 residues. CDR1 and CDR2 (germline): SQVTM, ANQGSEA. The ends were cut back, 7 bases at V and 6 bases at J, with 16 bases in the middle.

The chain uses TRBV19 and TRBJ2-1, with 12 bases identical to TRBD2. The J segment lost 6 bases and the V segment lost 4 bases, leaving 13 bases of the junction unmatched. CDR3 length: 18 residues. Germline V lookup: CDR1 LNHDA, CDR2 SQIVND (reference sequence). The chain's CDR3 is CASSKRLGLAGSFNEQFF. The CDR3 DNA is TGTGCCAGTAGTAAACGTCTAGGACTAGCGGGGTCATTCAATGAGCAGTTCTTC.

The chain links TRBV15 to TRBJ2-1, with 9 bases fitting TRBD1. Germline CDR1 and CDR2: LNHNV and YYDKDF (reference sequence). This CDR3 region has 15 residues. V dropped 1 base and J dropped 9; count of bases not matched to a gene: 7. The CDR3 is CATSRGTGVDGEQFF. CDR3 sequence (DNA): TGTGCCACCAGCAGAGGGACAGGGGTAGACGGTGAGCAGTTCTTC.

The CDR3 bases are TGTGCCACCAGCAGAGATGTGCAGAGCGGCTACACCTTC. Its translation is CATSRDVQSGYTF. The chain combines TRBV15 with TRBJ1-2, with no clear D. The CDR3 has 13 amino acids. CDR1 is LNHNV, CDR2 YYDKDF, per germline (reference sequence). Deletions cut 0 bases from V and 8 bases from J, with 10 bases between.

As to this clone: A far larger clone is one base from this, pointing to a likely read error. The sample carries other DNA sequences with the same CDR3. J is TRBJ2-5 and V is TRBV30, with TRBD2 identical over 7 bases. This CDR3 region has 12 residues. Germline CDR1 is GTSNPN and CDR2 is SVGIG (reference sequence). CDR3 residues: CAWSPGGETQYF. CDR3 bases: TGCGCCTGGAGCCCCGGGGGGGAGACCCAGTACTTC.

This clone was picked up one time. The genes are TRBV7-3 and TRBJ2-3; D not resolved. V lost 4 bases and J lost 3, with 11 bases in between. The CDR3 has 14 residues. CDR1 SGHTA and CDR2 FQGTGA come from the germline V gene. DNA of the CDR3: TGTGCCAGCAGCTCCCCCCTGGAGACAGATACGCAGTATTTT. It yields the protein CASSSPLETDTQYF.

J is TRBJ1-1 and V is TRBV27; D perhaps matches TRBD1 (5 bases). The V end was cut by 4 bases, the J end by 6 bases, with 9 bases between. The CDR3 loop spans 12 amino acids. Germline-derived CDR1 and CDR2 are MNHEY and SMNVEV (reference sequence). This CDR3 is CASSSGHPEAFF. The CDR3 coding sequence is TGTGCCAGCAGTTCCGGACACCCTGAAGCTTTCTTT.